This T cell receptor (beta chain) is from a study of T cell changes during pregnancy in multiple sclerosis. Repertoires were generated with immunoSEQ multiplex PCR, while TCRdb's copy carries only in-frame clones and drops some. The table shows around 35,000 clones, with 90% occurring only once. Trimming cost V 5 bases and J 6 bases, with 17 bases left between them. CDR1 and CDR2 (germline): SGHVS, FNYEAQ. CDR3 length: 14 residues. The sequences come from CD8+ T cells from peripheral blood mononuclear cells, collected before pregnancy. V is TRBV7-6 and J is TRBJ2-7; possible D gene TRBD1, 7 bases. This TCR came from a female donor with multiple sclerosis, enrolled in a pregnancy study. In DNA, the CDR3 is TGTGCCAGCAGCAGGGGGACAGCGGAGGGCGAGCAGTACTTC. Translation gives CASSRGTAEGEQYF.